The clone carrying this T cell receptor beta chain is judged medium-sized. As yet, its antigen is unknown. Here immunoSEQ multiplex PCR was the method, and the copy in TCRdb shows in-frame clones only, minus some. The data hold some 3,100 clones, with over 25% observed a single time. The CDR3 spans 14 residues. From germline, CDR1 is MNHGY and CDR2 SAAAGT. V dropped 6 bases and J dropped 6 bases, with 18 bases sitting between them. The data are from a study of T cells in localized non-small cell lung cancer. Overall study findings and caveats: The highest T cell clonality was in uninvolved adjacent lung, above tumor. Longer overall survival accompanied higher blood T cell density.

Source: lung tumor tissue, taken before any cancer treatment. The gene calls are TRBV6-8 and TRBJ2-7; tentatively, D is TRBD1 (6 bases). This receptor was taken from a man between 40 and 70 years old with stage III lung adenocarcinoma. The CDR3 loop reads CASSHVQGLCEQYV. CDR3 nucleotides: TGTGCCAGCAGCCACGTACAGGGCCTTTGCGAGCAGTACGTC.